This T cell receptor (beta chain) was retrieved from a study of shared clonotypes between healthy human individuals. Turning to the study itself: Each donor's CD8 memory used one plate, CD8 naive two, each CD4 subset three.

The CDR3 contains 13 residues. The germline CDR1 and CDR2 sequences are MNHEY and SMNVEV (reference sequence). V lost 11 bases to trimming and J lost 3 bases, with 14 bases between them. Using immunoSEQ multiplex PCR, the repertoire was profiled, and TCRdb retains in-frame clones only, with some absent. The sample lists roughly 640,000 clones, around two thirds occurring once. The source material was memory CD4+ T cells sorted from blood. Subset given: CD45RA-negative fraction. J is TRBJ1-5 and V is TRBV27; D remains unclear. This receptor was identified in a woman in her 30s in good health. The CDR3 here is CAPKGSSNQPQHF. CDR3 bases: TGTGCCCCCAAGGGCAGCTCCAATCAGCCCCAGCATTTT.